These 20 T cell receptor beta chains originate from one sample sequenced in a study of blood T cell repertoires in COVID-19. TCRdb's table, derived via immunoSEQ multiplex PCR, lists solely in-frame clones and lacks some. The table lists around 200,000 clones, about nine tenths of them singletons, with around 1.5% in the top ten. The sequencing input was peripheral blood. The receptors originated from a man aged 18 to 29 with active or convalescent COVID-19.

This clone was seen a handful of times. The rearrangement joins TRBV6-2 or TRBV6-3 to TRBJ2-1; TRBD2 matches at 12 bases. J gave up 6 bases and V 2 bases, and 2 bases lay outside the gene matches. The CDR3 runs 15 residues. In germline, CDR1 is MNHEY, CDR2 SVGEGT. CDR3 in amino acids: CASSYRTSGINEQFF. The CDR3 coding sequence is TGTGCCAGCAGTTACAGGACTAGCGGGATCAATGAGCAGTTCTTC.

The chain has TRBV7-8 and TRBJ1-6; 7 nucleotides match TRBD1. Germline assignment: CDR1 SGHVS and CDR2 FQNEAQ. With 5 bases clipped from V and 0 bases from J, the junction kept 4 bases outside the gene matches. The CDR3 is made up of 16 amino acids. The chain's CDR3 is CASSTGVGSYNSPLHF. The CDR3 nucleotides are TGTGCCAGCAGCACAGGGGTAGGCTCCTATAATTCACCCCTCCACTTT.

The CDR3 loop is CAISGTSGGAQETQYF. The CDR3 nucleotides read TGTGCCATCAGTGGAACTAGCGGGGGGGCCCAAGAGACCCAGTACTTC. This chain uses TRBV10-3 with TRBJ2-5; 13 nucleotides align to TRBD2. Per the germline V gene, CDR1 is ENHRY and CDR2 is SYGVKD. This CDR3 has 16 residues. V trimming: 4 bases; J trimming: 1 base; junction bases outside the gene matches: 3.

V and J are TRBV5-1 and TRBJ1-1, with D unclear. The CDR3 contains 14 residues. CDR1 is SGHRS and CDR2 is YFSETQ in the germline V gene. With 0 bases removed from V and 0 bases from J, the gap between germline ends came to 6 bases. DNA for the CDR3: TGCGCCAGCAGCTTGGTCTCCTTGAACACTGAAGCTTTCTTT. Encoded protein: CASSLVSLNTEAFF.

The rearrangement links TRBV9 to TRBJ1-2; 7 nucleotides line up with TRBD1. CDR3 length equals 16 residues. With V trimmed by 4 bases and J by 6 bases, 15 bases remained unmatched. Germline lookup yields CDR1 SGDLS and CDR2 YYNGEE. The CDR3 loop reads CASSPRTGGDLDGYTF. The DNA for the CDR3 is TGTGCCAGCAGCCCCCGGACAGGCGGGGATTTGGATGGCTACACCTTC.

As concerns this clone: One base away lies a much larger clone, so this may be a sequencing read error. Other DNA sequences from this sample encode an identical CDR3 as well. The chain has TRBV7-3 and TRBJ1-1; tentative D call: TRBD1 (5 bases). The CDR3 covers 13 residues. V lost 4 bases to trimming and J lost 1 base, with 7 bases between them. Germline values: CDR1 SGHTA, CDR2 FQGTGA. The CDR3 DNA is TGTGCCAGCAGCTCGGGGGGGAACACTGAAGCTTTCTTT. Translated: CASSSGGNTEAFF.

The J gene is TRBJ1-6, the V gene TRBV7-9; D not certain. In germline, CDR1 is SEHNR, CDR2 FQNEAQ (reference sequence). Deletions cut 4 bases from V and 7 bases from J, with 17 bases between. The CDR3 runs 16 residues. As DNA, the CDR3 is TGTGCCAGCAGCTCGAGCGCGGGAGGTGGAAATTCACCCCTCCACTTT. The encoded protein is CASSSSAGGGNSPLHF.

This chain joins TRBV7-2 and TRBJ2-1; 11 nucleotides agree with TRBD2. This CDR3 is built from 16 residues. V was pared by 5 bases and J by 0 bases, with 3 bases of the junction left unmatched. CDR1 is SGHTA and CDR2 is FQGNSA in the germline V gene. In nucleotides, the CDR3 is TGTGCCAGCAGCCAAGGGACTAGCGGCTCCTACAATGAGCAGTTCTTC. The encoded protein is CASSQGTSGSYNEQFF. Combining the CDR3 with reference TRBV7-2 and TRBJ2-1 gives the whole variable domain GAGVSQSPSNKVTEKGKDVELRCDPISGHTALYWYRQSLGQGLEFLIYFQGNSAPDKSGLPSDRFSAERTGGSVSTLTIQRTQQEDSAVYLCASSQGTSGSYNEQFFGPGTRLTVL.

This chain joins TRBV5-4 and TRBJ2-7; 16 bases align to TRBD2. V lost 4 bases and J lost 0; bases outside the gene matches: 7. This CDR3 has 18 residues. CDR1 and CDR2 (germline): SGHNT, YYREEE (reference sequence). For the CDR3, the DNA is TGTGCCAGCAGCCCGGGACTAGCGGGGGGGTCCCTCTCCTACGAGCAGTACTTC. Protein product: CASSPGLAGGSLSYEQYF. Filled out from reference TRBV5-4 and TRBJ2-7, the complete variable domain reads ETGVTQSPTHLIKTRGQQVTLRCSSQSGHNTVSWYQQALGQGPQFIFQYYREEENGRGNFPPRFSGLQFPNYSSELNVNALELDDSALYLCASSPGLAGGSLSYEQYFGPGTRLTVT.

This clone showed up just once. The chain joins TRBV7-3 to TRBJ2-3; 10 bases align to TRBD2. Germline V gives CDR1 SGHTA, CDR2 FQGTGA. This CDR3 contains 15 residues. V lost 2 bases and J lost 5; bases outside the gene matches: 4. CDR3 DNA: TGTGCCAGCAGCTTAGGGGCTAGCGGGGGAGATACGCAGTATTTT. This sequence encodes CASSLGASGGDTQYF.

The CDR3 region is CASSPFGGQDTQYF. As DNA, the CDR3 is TGTGCCAGCAGCCCGTTCGGGGGGCAAGATACGCAGTATTTT. The chain joins TRBV7-3 to TRBJ2-3, with D possibly matching TRBD2 (7 bases). Germline assignment: CDR1 SGHTA and CDR2 FQGTGA. Trimming left V 5 bases short and J 5 bases short, with 14 bases between. The length of the CDR3 is 14 residues.

This chain links TRBV28 with TRBJ1-2; a weak D match, TRBD1 (6 bases). Germline V gene sequence: CDR1 MDHEN, CDR2 SYDVKM. V gave up 6 bases and J gave up 4 bases, with 15 bases separating them. This CDR3 is built from 14 residues. CDR3 DNA: TGTGCCAGCAGAGGGCTAGGGGGTACCTATGGCTACACCTTC. Its protein is CASRGLGGTYGYTF.

The chain recombines TRBV7-9 with TRBJ1-4, with D uncertain. The ends were cut back, 2 bases at V and 0 bases at J, with 7 bases in the middle. Per germline, CDR1 SEHNR and CDR2 FQNEAQ (reference sequence). The CDR3 totals 15 residues. In DNA, the CDR3 is TGTGCCAGCAGCTTAAGCGGTGCAACTAATGAAAAACTGTTTTTT. Translating it yields CASSLSGATNEKLFF.

This chain connects TRBV9 to TRBJ1-2; D remains ambiguous. The CDR3 runs 15 residues. V lost 0 bases, J lost 2 bases, and 11 bases lay in between. CDR1 and CDR2 from the germline V gene are SGDLS and YYNGEE. CDR3 loop: CASSVERYTNYGYTF. Written as DNA, the CDR3 is TGTGCCAGCAGCGTAGAGAGGTACACAAACTATGGCTACACCTTC. The full variable domain, with the rest looked up from reference TRBV9 and TRBJ1-2, is DSGVTQTPKHLITATGQRVTLRCSPRSGDLSVYWYQQSLDQGLQFLIQYYNGEERAKGNILERFSAQQFPDLHSELNLSSLELGDSALYFCASSVERYTNYGYTFGSGTRLTVV.

The rearrangement links TRBV7-3 to TRBJ1-1; tentatively, D is TRBD1 (6 bases). The length of the CDR3 is 14 residues. CDR1 and CDR2 from the germline V gene are SGHTA and FQGTGA. Trimming shortened V by 5 bases and J by 4 bases, and 14 bases separated the two germline ends. CDR3: CASSVQGWGTEAFF. DNA for the CDR3: TGTGCCAGCAGCGTACAGGGTTGGGGCACTGAAGCTTTCTTT.

The J gene is TRBJ2-5, the V gene TRBV2; D is possibly TRBD2 (5 bases). Germline V CDR1 and CDR2: SNHLY, FYNNEI. The CDR3 runs 15 residues. Trimming removed 7 bases from V and 3 bases from J, with 18 bases in between. CDR3 residues: CASTRTRVGKETQYF. The CDR3 coding sequence is TGTGCCAGCACTAGGACCCGGGTCGGGAAAGAGACCCAGTACTTC.

CDR3 sequence (DNA): TGCAGCGTCGAGAAAGGACTAGCGGGAGGATCCGAGCAGTTCTTC. It yields the protein CSVEKGLAGGSEQFF. This chain joins TRBV29-1 and TRBJ2-1, with 14 bases aligning to TRBD2. The CDR3 length is 15 residues. V was clipped by 6 bases and J by 10 bases; unmatched bases: 11. Germline CDR1 reads SQVTM; CDR2 reads ANQGSEA.

This clone was picked up a small number of times. The J gene is TRBJ1-2, the V gene TRBV7-2; 9 bases match TRBD1. V lost 4 bases and J lost 1; bases outside the gene matches: 13. The CDR3 sequence is 18 residues long. Germline V CDR1 and CDR2: SGHTA, FQGNSA. The CDR3 region has the DNA TGTGCCAGCAGCTCATCCACGGGACAGGGTTTCTATAACTATGGCTACACCTTC. Amino acids: CASSSSTGQGFYNYGYTF.

This clone was seen only once. The CDR3 DNA reads as TGTGCCAGTAGTATCGGGGCAGGGGGCTCTGGGGCCAACGTCCTGACTTTC. It codes for CASSIGAGGSGANVLTF. The chain links TRBV19 to TRBJ2-6; 7 positions agree with TRBD1. The CDR3 extends over 17 amino acids. The junction had 5 bases not matched to a gene; V was cut back by 3 bases and J by 0 bases. Germline-derived CDR1 and CDR2 are LNHDA and SQIVND (reference sequence).

This clone was seen just once. This rearrangement joins TRBV2 to TRBJ2-5, with TRBD1 matching 8 bases. With V trimmed by 2 bases and J by 5 bases, 7 bases remained unmatched. The CDR3 is 15 amino acids. The germline gives CDR1 SNHLY, CDR2 FYNNEI. In DNA, the CDR3 is TGTGCCAGCAGTGAACGAGTCAGGGGGCGGGAGACCCAGTACTTC. Translation gives CASSERVRGRETQYF. Full variable domain (remainder filled in from reference TRBV2 and TRBJ2-5): EPEVTQTPSHQVTQMGQEVILRCVPISNHLYFYWYRQILGQKVEFLVSFYNNEISEKSEIFDDQFSVERPDGSNFTLKIRSTKLEDSAMYFCASSERVRGRETQYFGPGTRLLVL.